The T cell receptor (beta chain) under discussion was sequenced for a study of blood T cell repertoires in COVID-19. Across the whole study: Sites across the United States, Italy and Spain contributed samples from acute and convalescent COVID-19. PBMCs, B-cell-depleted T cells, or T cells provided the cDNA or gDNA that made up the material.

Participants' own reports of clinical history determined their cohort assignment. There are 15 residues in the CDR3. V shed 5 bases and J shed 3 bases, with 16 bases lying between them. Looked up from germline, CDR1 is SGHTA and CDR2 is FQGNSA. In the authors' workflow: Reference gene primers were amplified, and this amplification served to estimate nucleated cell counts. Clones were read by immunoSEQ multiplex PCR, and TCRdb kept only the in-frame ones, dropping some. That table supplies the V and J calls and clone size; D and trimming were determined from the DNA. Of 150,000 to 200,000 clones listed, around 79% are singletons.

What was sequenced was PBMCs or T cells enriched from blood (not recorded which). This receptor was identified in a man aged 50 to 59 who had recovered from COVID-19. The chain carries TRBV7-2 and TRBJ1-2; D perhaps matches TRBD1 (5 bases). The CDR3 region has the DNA TGTGCCAGCAGCCAAACAAGGGGTTTTGACTATGGCTACACCTTC. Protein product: CASSQTRGFDYGYTF.